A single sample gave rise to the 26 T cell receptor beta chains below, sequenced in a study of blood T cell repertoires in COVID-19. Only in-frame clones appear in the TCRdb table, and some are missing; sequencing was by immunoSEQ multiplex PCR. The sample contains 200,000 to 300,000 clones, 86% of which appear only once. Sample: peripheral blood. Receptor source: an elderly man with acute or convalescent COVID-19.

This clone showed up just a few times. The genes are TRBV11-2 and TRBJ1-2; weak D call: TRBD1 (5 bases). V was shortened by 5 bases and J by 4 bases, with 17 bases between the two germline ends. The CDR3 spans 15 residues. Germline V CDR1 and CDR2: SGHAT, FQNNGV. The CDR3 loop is CASSPSRQGGYGYTF. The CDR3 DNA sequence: TGTGCCAGCAGCCCCTCTCGTCAGGGTGGCTATGGCTACACCTTC.

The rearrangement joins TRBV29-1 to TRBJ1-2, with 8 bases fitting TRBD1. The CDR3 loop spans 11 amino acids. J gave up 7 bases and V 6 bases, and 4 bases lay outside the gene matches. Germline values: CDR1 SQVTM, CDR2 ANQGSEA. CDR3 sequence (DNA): TGCAGCGTGACAGGGGAAAGTGGCTACACCTTC. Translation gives CSVTGESGYTF.

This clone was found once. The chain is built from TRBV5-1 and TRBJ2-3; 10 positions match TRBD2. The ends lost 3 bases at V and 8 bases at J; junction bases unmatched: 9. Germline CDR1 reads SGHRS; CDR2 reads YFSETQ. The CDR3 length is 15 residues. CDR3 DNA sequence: TGCGCCAGCAGCTCTAGCGGGAGAGAGGCCGTTACGCAGTATTTT. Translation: CASSSSGREAVTQYF. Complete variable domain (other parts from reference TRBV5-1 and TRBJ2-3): KAGVTQTPRYLIKTRGQQVTLSCSPISGHRSVSWYQQTPGQGLQFLFEYFSETQRNKGNFPGRFSGRQFSNSRSEMNVSTLELGDSALYLCASSSSGREAVTQYFGPGTRLTVL.

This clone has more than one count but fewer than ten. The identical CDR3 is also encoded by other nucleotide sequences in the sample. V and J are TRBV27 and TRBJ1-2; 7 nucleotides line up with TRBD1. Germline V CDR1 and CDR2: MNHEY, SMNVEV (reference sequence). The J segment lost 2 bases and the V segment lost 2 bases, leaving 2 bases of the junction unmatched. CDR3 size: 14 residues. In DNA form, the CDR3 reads TGTGCCAGCAGTTTAATGGGACAGAACTATGGCTACACCTTC. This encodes CASSLMGQNYGYTF.

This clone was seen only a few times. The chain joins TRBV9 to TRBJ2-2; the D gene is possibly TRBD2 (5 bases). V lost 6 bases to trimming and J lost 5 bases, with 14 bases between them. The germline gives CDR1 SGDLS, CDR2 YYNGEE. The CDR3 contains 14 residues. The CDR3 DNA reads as TGTGCCAGCAATTTCGAGGGCATAACCGGGGAGCTGTTTTTT. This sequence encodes CASNFEGITGELFF.

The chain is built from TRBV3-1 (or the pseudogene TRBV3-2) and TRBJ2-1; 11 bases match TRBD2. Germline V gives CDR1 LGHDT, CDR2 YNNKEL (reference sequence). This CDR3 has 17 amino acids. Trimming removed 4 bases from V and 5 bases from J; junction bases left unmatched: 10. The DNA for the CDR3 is TGTGCCAGCAGCCCTCCCTTCCTAGCGGGGGGAAACAATGAGCAGTTCTTC. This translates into CASSPPFLAGGNNEQFF.

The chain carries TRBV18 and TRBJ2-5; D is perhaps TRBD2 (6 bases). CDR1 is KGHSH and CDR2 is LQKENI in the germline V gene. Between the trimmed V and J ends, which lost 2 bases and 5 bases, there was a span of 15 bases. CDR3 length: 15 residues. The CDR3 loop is CASSPVLEGRETQYF. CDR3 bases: TGTGCCAGCTCACCAGTCCTGGAGGGGCGGGAGACCCAGTACTTC.

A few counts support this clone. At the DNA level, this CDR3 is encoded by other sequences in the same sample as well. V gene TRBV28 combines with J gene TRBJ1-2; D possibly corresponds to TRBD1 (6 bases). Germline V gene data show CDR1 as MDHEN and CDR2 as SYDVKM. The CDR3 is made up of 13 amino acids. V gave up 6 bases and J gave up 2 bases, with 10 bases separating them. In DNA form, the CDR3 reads TGTGCCAGCAGCCCCACAGGGAACTATGGCTACACCTTC. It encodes CASSPTGNYGYTF.

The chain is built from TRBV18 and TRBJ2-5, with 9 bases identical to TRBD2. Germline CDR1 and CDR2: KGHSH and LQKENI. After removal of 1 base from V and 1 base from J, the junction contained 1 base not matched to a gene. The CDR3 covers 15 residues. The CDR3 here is CASSPLTSGQETQYF. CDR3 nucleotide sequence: TGTGCCAGCTCACCACTGACTAGCGGCCAAGAGACCCAGTACTTC. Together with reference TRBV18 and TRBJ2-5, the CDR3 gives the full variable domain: NAGVMQNPRHLVRRRGQEARLRCSPMKGHSHVYWYRQLPEEGLKFMVYLQKENIIDESGMPKERFSAEFPKEGPSILRIQQVVRGDSAAYFCASSPLTSGQETQYFGPGTRLLVL.

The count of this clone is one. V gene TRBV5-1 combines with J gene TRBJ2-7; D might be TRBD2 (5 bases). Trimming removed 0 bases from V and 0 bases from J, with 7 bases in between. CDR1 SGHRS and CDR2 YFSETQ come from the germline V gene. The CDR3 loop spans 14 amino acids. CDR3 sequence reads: CASSLAGDSYEQYF. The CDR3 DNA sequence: TGCGCCAGCAGCTTGGCCGGGGACTCCTACGAGCAGTACTTC.

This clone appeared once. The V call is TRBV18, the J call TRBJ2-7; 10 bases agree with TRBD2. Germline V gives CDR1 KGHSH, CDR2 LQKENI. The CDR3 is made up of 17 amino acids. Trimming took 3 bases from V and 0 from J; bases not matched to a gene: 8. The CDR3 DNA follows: TGTGCCAGCTCACCTAGGACTAGCGGTTTTAGCTCCTACGAGCAGTACTTC. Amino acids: CASSPRTSGFSSYEQYF.

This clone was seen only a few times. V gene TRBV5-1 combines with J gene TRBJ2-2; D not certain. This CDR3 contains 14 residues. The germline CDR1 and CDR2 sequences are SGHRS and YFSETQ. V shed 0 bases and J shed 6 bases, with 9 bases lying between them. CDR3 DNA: TGCGCCAGCAGCTTGGGGATTGAGGCCGGGGAGCTGTTTTTT. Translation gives CASSLGIEAGELFF.

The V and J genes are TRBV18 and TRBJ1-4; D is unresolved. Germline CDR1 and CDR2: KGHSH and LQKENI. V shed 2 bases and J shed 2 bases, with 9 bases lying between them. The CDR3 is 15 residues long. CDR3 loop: CASSPGTRTNEKLFF. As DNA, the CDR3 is TGTGCCAGCTCACCAGGTACCCGGACTAATGAAAAACTGTTTTTT.

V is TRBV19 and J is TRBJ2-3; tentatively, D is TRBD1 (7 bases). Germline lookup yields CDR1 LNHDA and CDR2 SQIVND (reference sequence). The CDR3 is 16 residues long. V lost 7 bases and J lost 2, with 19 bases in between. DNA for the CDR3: TGTGCCAGTACCGCGGGGACAGTCAGTTACACAGATACGCAGTATTTT. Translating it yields CASTAGTVSYTDTQYF.

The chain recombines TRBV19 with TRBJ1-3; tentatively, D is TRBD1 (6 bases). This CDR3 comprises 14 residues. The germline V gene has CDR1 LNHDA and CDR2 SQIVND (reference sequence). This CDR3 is CASSGTSSGNTIYF. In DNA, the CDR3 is TGTGCGAGTTCGGGGACAAGCTCTGGAAACACCATATATTTT.

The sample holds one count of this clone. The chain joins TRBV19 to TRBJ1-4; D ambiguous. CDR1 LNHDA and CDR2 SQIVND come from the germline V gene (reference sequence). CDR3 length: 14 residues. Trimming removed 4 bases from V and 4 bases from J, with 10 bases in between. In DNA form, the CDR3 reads TGTGCCAGTAGTAACACCAGGATTAATGAAAAACTGTTTTTT. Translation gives CASSNTRINEKLFF.

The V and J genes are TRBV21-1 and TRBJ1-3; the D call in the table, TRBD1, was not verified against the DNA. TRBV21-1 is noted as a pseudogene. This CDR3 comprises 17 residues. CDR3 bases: TGTGCCAGCAGTGGGGCAGGGGGCGCACGTGCTGGAAACACCATATATTTT. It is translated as CASSGAGGARAGNTIYF.

The CDR3 DNA reads as TGTGCCAGCAGGGGGGGGACTTCACGGAATGAGCAGTTCTTC. Residues: CASRGGTSRNEQFF. The chain joins TRBV11-1 to TRBJ2-1, with 7 bases aligning to TRBD2. CDR3 size: 14 residues. The J segment lost 7 bases and the V segment lost 6 bases, leaving 9 bases of the junction unmatched. The germline V gene has CDR1 SGHAT and CDR2 FQDESV (reference sequence).

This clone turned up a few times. CDR3 in amino acids: CASSRPGLGAQYF. CDR3 DNA: TGTGCCAGCAGTCGACCGGGACTAGGAGCCCAGTACTTC. This sequence joins TRBV6-6 and TRBJ2-7; 8 bases fit TRBD2. Trimming at V came to 5 bases and at J to 10 bases, leaving 10 bases not matched to a gene. Germline assignment: CDR1 MNHNY and CDR2 SVGAGI (reference sequence). The CDR3 has 13 amino acids.

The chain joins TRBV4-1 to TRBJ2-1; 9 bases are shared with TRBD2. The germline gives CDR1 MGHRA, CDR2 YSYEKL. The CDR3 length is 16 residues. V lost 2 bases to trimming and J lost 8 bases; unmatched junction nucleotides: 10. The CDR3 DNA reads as TGCGCCAGCAGCCAAAGTTTCAGCGGGAGGAACCATGAGCAGTTCTTC. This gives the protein CASSQSFSGRNHEQFF.

The CDR3 DNA follows: TGTGCCACCTGGCCGGGGAATAATGAAAAACTGTTTTTT. It translates to CATWPGNNEKLFF. V and J are TRBV6-5 and TRBJ1-4; D uncertain. The V gene's germline CDR1 is MNHEY and CDR2 SVGAGI. This CDR3 is 13 amino acids long. The germline V and J ends were trimmed by 10 bases and 4 bases, with 13 bases remaining between them.

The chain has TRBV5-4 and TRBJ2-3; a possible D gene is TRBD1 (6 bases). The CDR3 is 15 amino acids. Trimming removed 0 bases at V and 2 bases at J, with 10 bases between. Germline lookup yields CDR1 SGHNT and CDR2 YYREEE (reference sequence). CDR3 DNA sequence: TGTGCCAGCAGCTTGGCCAGGGGACCCACAGATACGCAGTATTTT. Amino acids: CASSLARGPTDTQYF.

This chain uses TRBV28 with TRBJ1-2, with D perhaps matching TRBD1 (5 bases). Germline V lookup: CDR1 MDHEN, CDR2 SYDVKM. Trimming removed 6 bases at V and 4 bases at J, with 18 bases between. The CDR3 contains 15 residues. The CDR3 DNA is TGTGCCAGCAGGCCTTCTTCAGGGTCGGGCTATGGCTACACCTTC. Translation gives CASRPSSGSGYGYTF.

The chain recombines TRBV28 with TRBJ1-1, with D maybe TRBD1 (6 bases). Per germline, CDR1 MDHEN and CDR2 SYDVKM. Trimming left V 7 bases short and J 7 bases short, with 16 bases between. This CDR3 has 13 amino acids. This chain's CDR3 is CASTVQGKVEAFF. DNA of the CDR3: TGTGCCAGCACTGTGCAGGGGAAAGTTGAAGCTTTCTTT.

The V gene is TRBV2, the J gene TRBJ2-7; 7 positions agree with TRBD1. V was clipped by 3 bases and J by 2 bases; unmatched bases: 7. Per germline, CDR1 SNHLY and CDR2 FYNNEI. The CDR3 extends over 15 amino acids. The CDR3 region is CASSDPGQITYEQYF. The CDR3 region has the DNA TGTGCCAGCAGTGACCCGGGACAGATAACCTACGAGCAGTACTTC.

The CDR3 sequence: CASSPRPGDQETQYF. The CDR3 DNA reads as TGTGCCAGCAGTCCTCGTCCGGGAGACCAAGAGACCCAGTACTTC. This chain joins TRBV6-5 and TRBJ2-5; D perhaps matches TRBD2 (6 bases). CDR1 is MNHEY and CDR2 is SVGAGI in the germline V gene. The germline V and J ends were trimmed by 5 bases and 0 bases, with 13 bases remaining between them. CDR3 length: 15 amino acids.